The sequence of this T cell receptor (beta chain) was determined in a study of control samples from healthy donors and cancer patients (dated by TCRdb to 2019 to 2021). The V and J ends are trimmed by 4 bases and 0 bases, leaving 4 bases between them. The CDR3 covers 12 residues, taking in both the cysteine and the phenylalanine. Of all the DNA, just the CDR3 is kept, 36 bases in frame from base 1. Sequences GTSNPN (CDR1) and SVGIG (CDR2) are obtained from the germline V gene (reference sequence). Points on this clone: There is no known antigen for this receptor. Base qualities are not at hand, and no much larger clone is one base apart.

To prepare the library, the immunoSEQ multiplex PCR assay was applied. Here the immuneACCESS table is served through TCRdb, limited to in-frame sequences with V and J called. Missing clones are a known gap in these copies; in checked studies unresolved V genes cover under half, and the rest lacks a known reason. This sample holds about 120,000 clones; 90% were observed only once. The biggest ten clones account for under 3% of the sample. This TCR was sampled from a middle-aged man in good health. The receptor chain draws on TRBV30 and TRBJ1-3; the D gene remains uncertain. Sequences were obtained from blood. The DNA reads TGTGCCTGGACCAACTCTGGAAACACCATATATTTT. Translated, this is CAWTNSGNTIYF.